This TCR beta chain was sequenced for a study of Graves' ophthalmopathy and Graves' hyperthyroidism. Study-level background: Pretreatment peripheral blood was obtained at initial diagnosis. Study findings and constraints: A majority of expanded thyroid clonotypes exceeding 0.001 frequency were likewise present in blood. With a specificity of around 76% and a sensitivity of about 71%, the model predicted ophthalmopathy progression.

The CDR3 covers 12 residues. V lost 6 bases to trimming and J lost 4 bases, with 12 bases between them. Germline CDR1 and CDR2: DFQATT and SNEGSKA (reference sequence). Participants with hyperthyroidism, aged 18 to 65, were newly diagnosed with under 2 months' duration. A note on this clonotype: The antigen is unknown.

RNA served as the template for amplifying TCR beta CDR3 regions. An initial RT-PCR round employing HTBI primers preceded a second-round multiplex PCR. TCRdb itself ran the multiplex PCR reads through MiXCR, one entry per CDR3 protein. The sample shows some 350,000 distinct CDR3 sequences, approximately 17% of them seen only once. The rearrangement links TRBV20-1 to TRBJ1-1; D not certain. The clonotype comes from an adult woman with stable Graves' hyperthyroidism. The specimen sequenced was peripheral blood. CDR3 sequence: CSAPRGFTEAFF. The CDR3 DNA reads TGCAGTGCCCCTCGAGGTTTCACTGAAGCTTTCTTT.